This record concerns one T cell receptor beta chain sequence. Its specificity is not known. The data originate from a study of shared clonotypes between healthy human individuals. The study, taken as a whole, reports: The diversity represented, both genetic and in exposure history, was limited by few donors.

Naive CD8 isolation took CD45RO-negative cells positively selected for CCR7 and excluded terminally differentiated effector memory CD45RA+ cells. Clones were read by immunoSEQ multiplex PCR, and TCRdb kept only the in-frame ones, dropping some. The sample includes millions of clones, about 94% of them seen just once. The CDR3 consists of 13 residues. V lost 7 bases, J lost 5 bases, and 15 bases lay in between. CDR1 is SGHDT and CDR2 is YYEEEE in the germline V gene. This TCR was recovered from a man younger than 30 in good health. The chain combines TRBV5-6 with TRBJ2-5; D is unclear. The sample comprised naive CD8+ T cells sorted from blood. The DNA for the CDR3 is TGTGCCAGCCTCTTGGGATTCGGGGAGACCCAGTACTTC. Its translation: CASLLGFGETQYF.